This TCR beta chain was obtained from a study of OX40 agonist ivuxolimab in advanced cancers. About the full investigation: The costimulatory receptor OX40 (CD134) was targeted by ivuxolimab, a fully human IgG2 agonistic monoclonal antibody. The paper covers the monotherapy dose-escalation part of the phase I ivuxolimab trial, which included N of about 50 patients. Among the roughly 54 dose-escalation patients, about 19 had hepatocellular carcinoma, approximately 15 melanoma, 9 renal cell carcinoma and 9 head and neck cancer. Intravenous ivuxolimab was administered to patients every 2 weeks at six dose levels: 0.01, 0.1, 0.3, 1.5, 3 and 10 mg/kg. In the dose-escalation cohort, more than 80% of patients were male, and the mean age was around 65 years with a range of about 20 to 80. Patients were allowed to have had prior anti-PD-1, anti-PD-L1 or anti-CTLA-4 therapy, and 40% of the dose-escalation patients had been treated with checkpoint inhibitors. Partial responses were achieved by three dose-escalation patients, of whom one had hepatocellular carcinoma and two had cutaneous melanoma. The point of sequencing TCRbeta in the periphery was to test whether ivuxolimab changed TCR sequence diversity and drove clonal T-cell expansion. What the authors observed across the whole study: Low levels of normalized T-cell clonal expansion were also seen in some nonresponding patients. After ivuxolimab, CD8+ T cells had more expanded clones than CD4+ T cells on average. The antigen specificity of the peripheral T cells that underwent clonal expansion was not determined. In the 0.1-3.0 mg/kg groups, partial responders had among the lowest normalized peripheral clonal expansion, particularly in CD8+ T cells. At doses of 0.1 to 3.0 mg/kg, clonal expansion of both CD4+ and CD8+ T cells in blood was seen between baseline and week 6.

Patients with autoimmune disease history or receiving systemic immunosuppression were excluded from the trial. Peripheral blood for TCR sequencing was collected from all dose cohorts at baseline, on cycle 4 day 1, and on cycle 7 day 1. The samples were drawn from a first-in-human, open-label, multicenter phase I dose-escalation trial of ivuxolimab. Adults with locally advanced or metastatic melanoma, renal cell carcinoma, hepatocellular carcinoma or head and neck squamous cell carcinoma were enrolled in the trial. Before TCR sequencing, CD4+ and CD8+ T cells were separately sorted from peripheral blood. There are 16 amino acids in the CDR3, from cysteine to phenylalanine inclusive. CDR3 DNA is the only sequence kept; it has 48 bases, read in frame from the first base. Reading the germline V gene gives CDR1 MDHEN and CDR2 SYDVKM. After removal of 2 bases from V and 0 bases from J, the junction retains 5 bases not matched to a gene.

Genomic DNA was extracted from sorted cells for sequencing of the TCRbeta CDR3 region. TCRbeta CDR3 regions were sequenced using the immunoSEQ Assay. Held by TCRdb, this immuneACCESS table contains in-frame sequences only and omits some clones. Under half of the omission traces to an unresolved V gene where checked; the cause of the rest is unknown. The sample table holds 69,000 or so clones, of which about 85% were seen once. The ten largest clonotypes hold roughly 6.1% of the sample. Worth noting for this clone: Its recognized antigen is unknown. Qualities for individual bases were not recorded, and no much larger clone is one base off. This sample includes further DNA sequences coding for the same CDR3.

This sample comprised CD4+ or CD8+ T cells sorted from blood, obtained in a trial of the OX40 agonist ivuxolimab. This chain joins TRBV28 to TRBJ2-3; 7 junctional bases match TRBD1. The source of this sequence is an adult with an advanced solid tumor such as melanoma, head and neck, liver or kidney cancer. The CDR3 region reads CASSLGQDSSTDTQYF. At the DNA level, the sequence is TGTGCCAGCAGTTTAGGACAGGATTCTAGCACAGATACGCAGTATTTT.